This TCR beta chain was retrieved from a study of cytomegalovirus exposure and HLA in healthy donors. At the level of the study: Among several hundred genotyped donors, around 80% fell in the Caucasian-associated ancestry cluster.

Findings of the study overall: According to a later analysis, most TCR beta chains associated with CMV appeared HLA-restricted. Associated with cytomegalovirus, according to the listing, were around 160 TCR beta chains. TCR beta V- and J-gene trimming was later associated with a missense DCLRE1C variant.

This PCR relied on a set of 60 Vbeta primers and 13 Jbeta primers. Sequencing used immunoSEQ multiplex PCR; TCRdb keeps in-frame clones, though not all of them. The top ten hold approximately 2.4% of the sample, which has nearly 110,000 clones, 81% seen once. As to this clone: Its specificity is not known.

Sequenced input: PBMCs. This receptor was identified in a man aged 25 to 45 in good health and CMV-seronegative.

The CDR3 loop reads CASSPDQGETQYF. DNA of the CDR3: TGTGCCAGCAGCCCGGATCAGGGGGAGACCCAGTACTTC. The chain employs TRBV5-4 and TRBJ2-5; D may be TRBD1 (6 bases). Per the germline V gene, CDR1 is SGHNT and CDR2 is YYREEE (reference sequence). Trimming stripped 4 bases from V and 5 bases from J, with 12 bases between. The CDR3 spans 13 residues.